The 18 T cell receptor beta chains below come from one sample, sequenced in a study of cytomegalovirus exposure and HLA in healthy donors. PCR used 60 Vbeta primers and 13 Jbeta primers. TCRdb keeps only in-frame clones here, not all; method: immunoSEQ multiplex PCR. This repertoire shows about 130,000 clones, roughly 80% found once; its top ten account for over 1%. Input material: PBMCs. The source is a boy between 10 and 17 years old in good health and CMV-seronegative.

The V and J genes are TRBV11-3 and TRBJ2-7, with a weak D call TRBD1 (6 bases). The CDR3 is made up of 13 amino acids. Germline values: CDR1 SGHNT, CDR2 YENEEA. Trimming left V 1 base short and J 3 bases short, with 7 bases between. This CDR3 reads CASSLVRGYEQYF. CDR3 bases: TGTGCCAGCAGCTTAGTCAGGGGCTACGAGCAGTACTTC.

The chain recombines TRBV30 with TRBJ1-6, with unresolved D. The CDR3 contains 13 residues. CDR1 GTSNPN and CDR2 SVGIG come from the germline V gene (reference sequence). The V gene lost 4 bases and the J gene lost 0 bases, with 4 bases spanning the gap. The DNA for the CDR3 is TGTGCCTGGACGGGCTCCTATAATTCACCCCTCCACTTT. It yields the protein CAWTGSYNSPLHF.

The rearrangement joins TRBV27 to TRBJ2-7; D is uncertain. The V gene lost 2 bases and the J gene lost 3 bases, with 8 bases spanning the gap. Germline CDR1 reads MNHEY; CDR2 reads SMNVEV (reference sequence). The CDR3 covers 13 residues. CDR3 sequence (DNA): TGTGCCAGCAGTTTAGGGCCCGACTACGAGCAGTACTTC. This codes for CASSLGPDYEQYF.

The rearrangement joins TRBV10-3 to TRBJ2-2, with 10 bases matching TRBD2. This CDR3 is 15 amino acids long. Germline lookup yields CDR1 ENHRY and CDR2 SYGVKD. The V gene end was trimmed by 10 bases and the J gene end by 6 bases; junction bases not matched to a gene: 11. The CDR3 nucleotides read TGTGCCACCCAAGGACAGCGGGAGGGCCCCGGGGAGCTGTTTTTT. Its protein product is CATQGQREGPGELFF.

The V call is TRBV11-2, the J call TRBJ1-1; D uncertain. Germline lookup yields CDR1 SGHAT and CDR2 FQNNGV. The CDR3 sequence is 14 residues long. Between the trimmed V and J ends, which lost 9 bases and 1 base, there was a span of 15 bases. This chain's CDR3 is CASKPGEANTEAFF. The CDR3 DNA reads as TGTGCCAGTAAACCTGGGGAGGCGAACACTGAAGCTTTCTTT.

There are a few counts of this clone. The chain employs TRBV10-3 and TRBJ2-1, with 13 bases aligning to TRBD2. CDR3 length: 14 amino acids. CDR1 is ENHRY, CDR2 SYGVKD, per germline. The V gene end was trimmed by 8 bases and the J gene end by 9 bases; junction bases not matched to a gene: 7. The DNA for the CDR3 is TGTGCCATCTCTGGACTAGCGGGAGACGGTGAGCAGTTCTTC. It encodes CAISGLAGDGEQFF.

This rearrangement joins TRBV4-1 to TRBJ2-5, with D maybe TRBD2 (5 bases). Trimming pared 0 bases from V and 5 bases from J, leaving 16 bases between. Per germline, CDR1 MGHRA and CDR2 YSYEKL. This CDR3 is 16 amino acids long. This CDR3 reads CASSQDGRAEAETQYF. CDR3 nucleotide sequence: TGCGCCAGCAGCCAAGATGGAAGGGCGGAGGCGGAGACCCAGTACTTC.

The CDR3 coding sequence is TGTGCCAGCAGTTTACGGCTAGCGGGATTCTACGAGCAGTACTTC. As protein: CASSLRLAGFYEQYF. The chain employs TRBV27 and TRBJ2-7, with 9 bases that match TRBD2. Germline V gene sequence: CDR1 MNHEY, CDR2 SMNVEV (reference sequence). The CDR3 sequence is 15 residues long. V lost 2 bases and J lost 3; bases outside the gene matches: 5.

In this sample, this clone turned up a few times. This chain's CDR3 is CASSFFGGTVNEQFF. CDR3 DNA sequence: TGTGCCAGCAGCTTTTTCGGGGGTACTGTGAATGAGCAGTTCTTC. The V call is TRBV7-6, the J call TRBJ2-1; D is perhaps TRBD2 (6 bases). The CDR3 covers 15 residues. The germline gives CDR1 SGHVS, CDR2 FNYEAQ. V lost 3 bases, J lost 7 bases, and 16 bases lay in between.

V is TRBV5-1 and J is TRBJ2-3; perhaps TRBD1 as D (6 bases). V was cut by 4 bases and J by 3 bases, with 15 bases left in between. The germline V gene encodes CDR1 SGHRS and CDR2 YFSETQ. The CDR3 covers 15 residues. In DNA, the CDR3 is TGCGCCAGCAGCCAGACAGGACTCGGAACAGATACGCAGTATTTT. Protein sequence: CASSQTGLGTDTQYF.

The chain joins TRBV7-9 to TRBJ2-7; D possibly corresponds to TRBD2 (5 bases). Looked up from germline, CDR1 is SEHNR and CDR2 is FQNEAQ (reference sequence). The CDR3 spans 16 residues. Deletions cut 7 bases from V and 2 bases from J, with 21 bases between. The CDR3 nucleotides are TGTGCCAGCATCACTACCGAGTGGGTCGGGACCTACGAGCAGTACTTC. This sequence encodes CASITTEWVGTYEQYF.

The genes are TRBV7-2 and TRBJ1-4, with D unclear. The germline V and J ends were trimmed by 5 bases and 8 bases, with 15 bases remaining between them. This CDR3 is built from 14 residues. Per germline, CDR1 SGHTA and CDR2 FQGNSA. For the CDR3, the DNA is TGTGCCAGCAGCCGTAACGGTCTGGAGGAAAAACTGTTTTTT. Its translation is CASSRNGLEEKLFF.

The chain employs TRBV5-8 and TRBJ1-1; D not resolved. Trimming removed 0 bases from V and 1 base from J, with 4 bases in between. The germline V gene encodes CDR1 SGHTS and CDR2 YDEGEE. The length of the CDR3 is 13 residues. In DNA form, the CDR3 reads TGTGCCAGCAGCTTGGGGCCGAACACTGAAGCTTTCTTT. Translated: CASSLGPNTEAFF. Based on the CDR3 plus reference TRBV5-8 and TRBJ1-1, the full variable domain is EAGVTQSPTHLIKTRGQQATLRCSPISGHTSVYWYQQALGLGLQFLLWYDEGEERNRGNFPPRFSGRQFPNYSSELNVNALELEDSALYLCASSLGPNTEAFFGQGTRLTVV.

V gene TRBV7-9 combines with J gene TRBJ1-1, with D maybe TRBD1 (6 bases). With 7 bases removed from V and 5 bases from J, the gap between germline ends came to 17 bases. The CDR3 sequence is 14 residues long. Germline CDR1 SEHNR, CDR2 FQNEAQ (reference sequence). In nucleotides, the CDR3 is TGTGCCAGCATTCGGGGGGCCGGGGATACTGAAGCTTTCTTT. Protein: CASIRGAGDTEAFF.

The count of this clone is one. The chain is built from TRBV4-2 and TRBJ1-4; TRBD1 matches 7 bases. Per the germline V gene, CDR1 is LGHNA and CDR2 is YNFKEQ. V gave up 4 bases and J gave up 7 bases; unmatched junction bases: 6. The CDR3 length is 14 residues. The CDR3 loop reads CASSPPGDSEKLFF. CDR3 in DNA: TGTGCCAGCAGCCCCCCAGGGGACAGTGAAAAACTGTTTTTT.

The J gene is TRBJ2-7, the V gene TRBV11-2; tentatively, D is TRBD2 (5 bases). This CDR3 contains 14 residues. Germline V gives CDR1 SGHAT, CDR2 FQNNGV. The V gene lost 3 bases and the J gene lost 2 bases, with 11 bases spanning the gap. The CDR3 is CASSFEGFTYEQYF. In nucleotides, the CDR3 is TGTGCCAGCAGCTTTGAGGGTTTCACCTACGAGCAGTACTTC.

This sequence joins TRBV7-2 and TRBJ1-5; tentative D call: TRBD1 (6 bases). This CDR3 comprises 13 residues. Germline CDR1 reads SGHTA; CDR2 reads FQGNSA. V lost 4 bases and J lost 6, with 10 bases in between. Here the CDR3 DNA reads TGTGCCAGCAGCTCTCCAGGGGTTCAGCCCCAGCATTTT. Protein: CASSSPGVQPQHF.

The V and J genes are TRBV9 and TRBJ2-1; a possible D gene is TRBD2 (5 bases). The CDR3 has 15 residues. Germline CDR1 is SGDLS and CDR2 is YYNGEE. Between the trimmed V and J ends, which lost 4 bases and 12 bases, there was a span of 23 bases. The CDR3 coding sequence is TGTGCCAGCAGCCCACTTAAAGCGGCTTTGGAAGGGCAGTTCTTC. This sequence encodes CASSPLKAALEGQFF.